These 20 T cell receptor beta chains were all obtained from the same sample, sequenced in a study of cytomegalovirus exposure and HLA in healthy donors (dated by TCRdb to about 2017). The protocol used for the library was the immunoSEQ multiplex PCR assay. For the multiplex PCR, a mixture combining 60 forward primers for TCR Vbeta segments and 13 reverse primers for TCR Jbeta segments was used. TCRdb took this table from immuneACCESS and kept in-frame rearrangements with V and J called. Such tables lack part of the clones; where checked against another copy, unresolved V genes explain under half of the gap, and the rest is unexplained. For this sample there are about 190,000 clones; roughly four fifths appear just once. The ten top clones hold about 3% of the sample. Sequencing used PBMCs. Receptors originate from a woman under 40 in good health and CMV-seropositive.

The V and J genes are TRBV9 and TRBJ2-5; 11 bases match TRBD2. J gave up 5 bases and V 0 bases, and 9 bases lay outside the gene matches. The germline gives CDR1 SGDLS, CDR2 YYNGEE. The CDR3 sequence is 17 residues long. CDR3 sequence reads: CASSVGFSGRARETQYF. In DNA form, the CDR3 reads TGTGCCAGCAGCGTAGGTTTTAGCGGGAGGGCCAGGGAGACCCAGTACTTC.

This clone occurred once. Other DNA sequences in this specimen translate into the identical CDR3. The genes are TRBV9 and TRBJ2-2, with 7 bases aligning to TRBD2. Germline V gives CDR1 SGDLS, CDR2 YYNGEE. This CDR3 spans 15 amino acids. Trimming cost V 1 base and J 4 bases; bases outside gene matches: 4. The CDR3 protein is CASSVRSGGTGELFF. The CDR3 DNA follows: TGTGCCAGCAGCGTAAGGTCGGGGGGCACCGGGGAGCTGTTTTTT.

This sequence joins TRBV28 and TRBJ2-7; 7 bases are shared with TRBD1. The ends lost 2 bases at V and 4 bases at J; junction bases unmatched: 8. Germline values: CDR1 MDHEN, CDR2 SYDVKM. The CDR3 extends over 15 amino acids. CDR3 DNA sequence: TGTGCCAGCAGTTTAGAGAGGGGGCTTCTGTACGAGCAGTACTTC. It specifies CASSLERGLLYEQYF.

This chain connects TRBV28 to TRBJ1-5, with 10 bases lining up with TRBD1. The germline CDR1 and CDR2 sequences are MDHEN and SYDVKM. The V segment lost 4 bases and the J segment 11 bases; nucleotides outside the gene matches: 11. This CDR3 is 15 amino acids long. The CDR3 DNA reads as TGTGCCAGCAGTTCCGGGACAGGGGAGGGAAGGGCCCAGCATTTT. It yields the protein CASSSGTGEGRAQHF.

This sequence joins TRBV28 and TRBJ2-7; 13 bases map to TRBD2. Germline lookup yields CDR1 MDHEN and CDR2 SYDVKM. V lost 6 bases to trimming and J lost 2 bases; unmatched junction nucleotides: 4. This CDR3 is built from 15 residues. The CDR3 DNA sequence: TGTGCCAGCAGAAAACTAGCGGGAGGGACCTACGAGCAGTACTTC. This sequence encodes CASRKLAGGTYEQYF.

This rearrangement joins TRBV19 to TRBJ2-5, with D possibly being TRBD1 (6 bases). The end of the DNA fits TRBJ2-7 better, so the J call may be wrong. Germline V gene lookup returns CDR1 LNHDA and CDR2 SQIVND (reference sequence). CDR3 length equals 13 residues. CDR3 sequence reads: CASSDGTSYEQYF. The CDR3 bases are TGTGCCAGTAGTGATGGGACATCCTACGAGCAGTACTTC.

Of note for this clone: An end of the junction differs from the germline gene, which may be a read error. This rearrangement joins TRBV6-1 to TRBJ1-1; a possible D gene is TRBD1 (5 bases). The CDR3 is 12 amino acids. Germline V lookup: CDR1 MNHNS, CDR2 SASEGT. CDR3 protein: CASSEALPGGTF. The CDR3 region has the DNA TGTGCCAGCAGTGAAGCGCTTCCGGGGGGAACCTTT.

This clone was picked up a small number of times. This chain links TRBV10-1 with TRBJ1-5; 7 nucleotides align to TRBD1. CDR3 length: 12 residues. Per germline, CDR1 WNHNN and CDR2 SYGVQD (reference sequence). V dropped 10 bases and J dropped 5; count of bases not matched to a gene: 5. The CDR3 loop is CATAGQDQPQHF. As DNA, the CDR3 is TGCGCCACCGCCGGACAGGATCAGCCCCAGCATTTT.

The rearrangement uses TRBV7-9 and TRBJ2-3; D is uncertain. The CDR3 consists of 11 residues. Germline CDR1 is SEHNR and CDR2 is FQNEAQ (reference sequence). V lost 5 bases and J 2 bases, leaving 2 bases between the germline ends. CDR3 sequence reads: CASSLTDTQYF. The DNA for the CDR3 is TGTGCCAGCAGCCTCACAGATACGCAGTATTTT.

This clone was observed a few times. The V and J genes are TRBV4-2 and TRBJ2-7, with 10 bases aligning to TRBD1. CDR1 is LGHNA, CDR2 YNFKEQ, per germline. The CDR3 runs to 16 residues. J gave up 7 bases and V 0 bases, and 9 bases lay outside the gene matches. The DNA for the CDR3 is TGTGCCAGCAGCCAAGAGGGGGGACAGGGGTCGGGAGAGCAGTACTTC. Protein product: CASSQEGGQGSGEQYF.

V gene TRBV27 combines with J gene TRBJ2-7, with no clear D. V lost 3 bases to trimming and J lost 3 bases, with 9 bases between them. Germline lookup yields CDR1 MNHEY and CDR2 SMNVEV (reference sequence). The CDR3 runs to 13 residues. The CDR3 DNA reads TGTGCCAGCAGTTTTGGCAATAACTACGAGCAGTACTTC. It is translated as CASSFGNNYEQYF.

The V call is TRBV25-1, the J call TRBJ1-1, with unresolved D. V was trimmed by 7 bases and J by 7 bases, leaving 22 bases between them. The CDR3 has 15 residues. The V gene's germline CDR1 is MGHDK and CDR2 SYGVNS. The CDR3 nucleotides are TGTGCCAGCACCTCAACCCGTCGAGGGTGGGGTGAAGCTTTCTTT. Amino acids: CASTSTRRGWGEAFF.

Written as DNA, the CDR3 is TGTGCCAGCAGCACCCTAGCGGGAGCCTACAATGAGCAGTTCTTC. Residues: CASSTLAGAYNEQFF. The chain carries TRBV11-2 and TRBJ2-1, with TRBD2 matching 10 bases. Losses at the gene ends were 5 bases for V and 2 bases for J; bases not matched to a gene: 3. This CDR3 comprises 15 residues. Germline lookup yields CDR1 SGHAT and CDR2 FQNNGV.

V usage is TRBV5-6 and J usage is TRBJ2-7, with D possibly TRBD2 on 7 matching bases. The V end was cut by 0 bases, the J end by 4 bases, with 11 bases between. This CDR3 is 14 amino acids long. From germline, CDR1 is SGHDT and CDR2 YYEEEE. The CDR3 is CASSLGAGAYEQYF. The CDR3 DNA is TGTGCCAGCAGCTTGGGGGCGGGGGCTTACGAGCAGTACTTC.

V gene TRBV11-2 combines with J gene TRBJ2-3; TRBD1 aligns across 9 bases. CDR1 SGHAT and CDR2 FQNNGV come from the germline V gene. The CDR3 has 14 amino acids. J was trimmed by 5 bases and V by 4 bases; bases with no gene match: 4. CDR3 nucleotide sequence: TGTGCCAGCAGCTCCGGGACAGGGATAGATACGCAGTATTTT. Amino acids: CASSSGTGIDTQYF.

The chain uses TRBV5-1 and TRBJ2-1; TRBD2 is a possible D gene (5 bases). Trimming took off 3 bases at V and 2 bases at J, with 12 bases between the two ends. CDR3 length equals 15 residues. CDR1 is SGHRS, CDR2 YFSETQ, per germline. DNA of the CDR3: TGCGCCAGCAGCTCCGTCGGCGGGCCCTACAATGAGCAGTTCTTC. It specifies CASSSVGGPYNEQFF.

This clone occurred a few times. The J gene is TRBJ1-4, the V gene TRBV5-1; no definite D call. This CDR3 contains 16 residues. The ends were cut back, 0 bases at V and 0 bases at J, with 9 bases in the middle. Germline V CDR1 and CDR2: SGHRS, YFSETQ. CDR3 sequence (DNA): TGCGCCAGCAGCTTGGCTGGGCCTGCAACTAATGAAAAACTGTTTTTT. It codes for CASSLAGPATNEKLFF.

The chain employs TRBV6-5 and TRBJ1-2, with D unclear. V lost 4 bases and J 0 bases, leaving 9 bases between the germline ends. The CDR3 is made up of 14 amino acids. Germline V lookup: CDR1 MNHEY, CDR2 SVGAGI. The CDR3 reads CASSSRLSNYGYTF. CDR3 in DNA: TGTGCCAGCAGTTCGAGACTGTCTAACTATGGCTACACCTTC.

The J gene is TRBJ2-1, the V gene TRBV9; TRBD2 aligns across 9 bases. The CDR3 has 14 amino acids. After removal of 3 bases from V and 5 bases from J, the junction contained 3 bases not matched to a gene. CDR1 and CDR2 from the germline V gene are SGDLS and YYNGEE. CDR3 nucleotides: TGTGCCAGCAGCGCTAGCGGGACCCACAATGAGCAGTTCTTC. It yields the protein CASSASGTHNEQFF.

This clone has only a few counts. The chain carries TRBV4-1 and TRBJ2-4, with 8 positions matching TRBD2. Germline V CDR1 and CDR2: MGHRA, YSYEKL. CDR3 length: 14 residues. After removal of 6 bases from V and 8 bases from J, the junction contained 9 bases not matched to a gene. CDR3 sequence (DNA): TGCGCCAGCAGTTATTCGGGGGGGTCGGACATTCAGTACTTC. This translates into CASSYSGGSDIQYF.